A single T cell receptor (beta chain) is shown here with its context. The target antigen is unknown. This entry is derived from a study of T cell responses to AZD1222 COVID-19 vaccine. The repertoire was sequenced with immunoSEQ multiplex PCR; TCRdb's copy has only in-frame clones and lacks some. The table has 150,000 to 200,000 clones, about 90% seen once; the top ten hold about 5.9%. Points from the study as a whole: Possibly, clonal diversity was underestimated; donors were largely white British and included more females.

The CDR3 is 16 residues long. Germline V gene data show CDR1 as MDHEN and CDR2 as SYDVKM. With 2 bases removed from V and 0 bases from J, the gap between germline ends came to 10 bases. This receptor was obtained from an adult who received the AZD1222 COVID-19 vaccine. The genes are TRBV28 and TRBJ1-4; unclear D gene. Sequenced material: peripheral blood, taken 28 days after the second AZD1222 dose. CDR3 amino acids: CASSLHFGTTNEKLFF. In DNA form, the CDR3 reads TGTGCCAGCAGTTTACATTTTGGAACAACTAATGAAAAACTGTTTTTT.